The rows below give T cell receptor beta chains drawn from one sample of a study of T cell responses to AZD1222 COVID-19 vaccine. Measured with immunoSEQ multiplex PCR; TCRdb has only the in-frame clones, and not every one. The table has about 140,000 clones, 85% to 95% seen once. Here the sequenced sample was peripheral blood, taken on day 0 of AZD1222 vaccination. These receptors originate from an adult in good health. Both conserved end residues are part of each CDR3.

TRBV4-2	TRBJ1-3	CASSQDIGRISSGNTIYF
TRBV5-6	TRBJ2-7	CASSQTGPTTYEQYF
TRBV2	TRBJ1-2	CASSVTENYGYTF
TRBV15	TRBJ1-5	CATSGSRMGQPQHF
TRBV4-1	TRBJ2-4	CASSLGGGGGNIQYF
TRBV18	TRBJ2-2	CASSPQTGNTGELFF
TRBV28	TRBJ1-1	CASTAGYMNTEAFF
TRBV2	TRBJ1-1	CASSNTYPFF
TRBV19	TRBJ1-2	CASSTNQGRRGYTF
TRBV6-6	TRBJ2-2	CASSYRGDTGELFF
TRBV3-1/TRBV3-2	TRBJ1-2	CASSPGGRLTGRYTF
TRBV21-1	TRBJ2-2	CARAIGDTGELFF
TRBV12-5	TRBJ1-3	CASGLDPPGGNTIYF
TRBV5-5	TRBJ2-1	CASSLNTGIYNEQFF
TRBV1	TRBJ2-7	CTSITQAGSAPSYEQYF
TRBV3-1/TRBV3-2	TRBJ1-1	CASSQLRNTEAFF
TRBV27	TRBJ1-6	CASSLTNSPLHF
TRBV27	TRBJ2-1	CASSTGVSYNEQFF
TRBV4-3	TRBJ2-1	CASSQEFDSSSYNEQFF
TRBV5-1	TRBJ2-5	CASSPLAGGLGETQYF
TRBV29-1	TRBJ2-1	CSVGSLLADSYNEQFF
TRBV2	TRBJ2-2	CASEGARTGELFF
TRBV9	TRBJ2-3	CASSPHWGQGATDTQYF
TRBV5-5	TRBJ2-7	CASNLAGGRTYEQYF